This T cell receptor beta chain was recorded in a study of identical twins listed by TCRdb under 2016. Context from the whole study: To test whether fetal clonotypes persist, the study used deep sequencing on TCR alpha and beta repertoires from monozygotic twins, unrelated adults of various ages, and cord blood. To rule out contamination, the twin experiments were replicated at different times with different library preparation protocols.

Note on this clonotype: The antigen this receptor binds is unknown. Per-base qualities were not stored, and no clone one base away is much larger.

General findings and caveats noted by the study authors: Zero-insertion analyses could be partly confounded by invariant T cells such as MAIT and iNKT, although diverse VJ usage argued against such confounding for most clonotypes. Because the same donors could not be followed over many years, conclusions were based on cross-sectional statistical analysis. Out-of-frame TCR alpha sharing in monozygotic twins was systematically underestimated by recombination models, whereas sharing between unrelated individuals was in agreement with the recombination models. Abundant cord blood beta clonotypes carried fewer insertions; young adult naive repertoires showed a weaker similar trend, while memory repertoires showed none. Compared with coincidental sharing between unrelated individuals, out-of-frame TCR alpha sequences shared between twins had an excess of sequences with low generation probability. The excess sharing between twins in beta out-of-frame sequences was weaker because fewer shared sequences reduced the signal-to-noise ratio.

Libraries came from 5' RACE. Reads for this sample came from an Illumina HiSeq 2000. A universal primer binding site was introduced by template switching, and a unique molecular identifier was present in the final cDNA, enabling accurate counting of TCR cDNA molecules. Specific primers in the conserved constant-segment region were used to synthesize first-strand cDNA for the TCR alpha and beta chains. To control for contamination, every cDNA library carried two barcodes: a SMART-Mk sample barcode plus Illumina barcodes. Two successive PCR steps introduced TruSeq adapter sequences along with Illumina sample barcodes. TCR alpha and beta cDNA libraries were sequenced on the Illumina HiSeq platform with custom primers. Under the source paper's analysis protocol: MiGEC processed the raw reads to extract unique molecular identifiers, while MiXCR was used to determine the CDR3 positions. For each individual, recombination models were inferred using an EM algorithm with the repgenHMM and IGoR tools. The analysis of shared clonotypes was done with the tcR package in R, with sharing normalized by the product of cloneset sizes. To study raw recombination free of thymic and clonal selection effects, out-of-frame nonproductive sequences were analyzed. TCRdb cleaned the public reads at Q25 with fastp, built clones with MiXCR and kept in-frame beta chains. Rows matching on CDR3 protein sequence are summarized as one entry with the most common DNA and genes. TCRdb, not the authors, supplied the V and J calls. Across this sample there are hundreds of thousands of distinct CDR3 sequences, with less than 9.5% seen only once. Roughly 6.8% of the sample lies in the top ten.

All donors were healthy Caucasians. The twin cohort consisted of three pairs of female monozygotic twins, all aged about 18 to 29 years. Positive isolation kits from Invitrogen were used to isolate CD4+ and CD8+ T cell populations. The CDR3 starts with the cysteine, ends with the phenylalanine, and has 15 residues. Left in the record is the CDR3 DNA by itself, 45 bases read in frame from the first base. Taken from the germline V gene, the CDR1 and CDR2 loops are SGHRS and YFSETQ. Between the V and J ends, shortened by 4 bases and 4 bases respectively, the junction contains 14 bases. This sample also appeared in a second study, on yellow fever vaccine responses in identical twins. Drawing on the second study: The T cell response to vaccination in identical twins was reported by the authors to appear partly convergent and partly personalized. The study precisely tracked vaccine-responding T cell clones in identical twins.

This TCR derives from a woman younger than 30 in good health. The chain is assembled from TRBV5-1 and TRBJ2-2, and perhaps TRBD1 as D gene, on 6 matching bases. The sequencing sample was made of CD8+ T cells sorted from blood. The DNA reads TGCGCCAGCAGCCTTACACGACAGGTCACCGGGGAGCTGTTTTTT. The translation is CASSLTRQVTGELFF.